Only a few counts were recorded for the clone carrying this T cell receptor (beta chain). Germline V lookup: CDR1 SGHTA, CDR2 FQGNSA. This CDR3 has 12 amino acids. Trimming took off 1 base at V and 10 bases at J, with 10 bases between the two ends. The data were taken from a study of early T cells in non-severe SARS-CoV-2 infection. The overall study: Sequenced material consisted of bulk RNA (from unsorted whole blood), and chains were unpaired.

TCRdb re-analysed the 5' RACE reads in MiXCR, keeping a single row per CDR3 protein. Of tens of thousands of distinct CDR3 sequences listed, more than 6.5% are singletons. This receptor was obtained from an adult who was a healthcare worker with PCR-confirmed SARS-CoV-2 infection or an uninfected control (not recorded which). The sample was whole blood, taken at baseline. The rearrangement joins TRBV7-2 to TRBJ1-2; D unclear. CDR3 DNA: TGTGCCAGCAGCTTAGATGGCCACGACTACACCTTC. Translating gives CASSLDGHDYTF.